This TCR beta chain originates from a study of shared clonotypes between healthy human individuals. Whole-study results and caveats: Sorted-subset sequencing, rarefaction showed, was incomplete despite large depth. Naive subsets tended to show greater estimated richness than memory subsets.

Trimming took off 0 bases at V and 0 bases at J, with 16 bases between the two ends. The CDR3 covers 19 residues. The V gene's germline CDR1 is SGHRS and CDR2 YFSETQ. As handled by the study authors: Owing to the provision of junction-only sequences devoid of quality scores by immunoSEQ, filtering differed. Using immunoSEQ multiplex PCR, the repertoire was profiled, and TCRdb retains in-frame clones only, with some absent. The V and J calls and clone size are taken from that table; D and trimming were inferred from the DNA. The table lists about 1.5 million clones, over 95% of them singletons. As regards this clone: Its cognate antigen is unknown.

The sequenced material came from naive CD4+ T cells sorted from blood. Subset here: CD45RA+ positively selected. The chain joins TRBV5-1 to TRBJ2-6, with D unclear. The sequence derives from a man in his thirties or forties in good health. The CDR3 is CASSLATTTLGSGANVLTF. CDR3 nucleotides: TGCGCCAGCAGCTTGGCCACAACCACCCTGGGCTCTGGGGCCAACGTCCTGACTTTC.